This T cell receptor beta chain is from a study of control samples from healthy donors and cancer patients. Only in-frame clones appear in the TCRdb table, and some are missing; sequencing was by immunoSEQ multiplex PCR. This sample has some 90,000 clones, with 90% to 95% found just once. J was trimmed by 5 bases and V by 5 bases; bases with no gene match: 7. CDR1 SEHNR and CDR2 FQNEAQ come from the germline V gene (reference sequence). The CDR3 contains 14 residues. Sequencing was done on a sample of blood. The chain joins TRBV7-9 to TRBJ1-2, with TRBD1 matching 8 bases. This receptor was taken from a woman aged 25 to 39 in good health. The CDR3 DNA reads TGTGCCAGCAGCCCGCCGACAGGGGCTTATGGCTACACCTTC. This gives the protein CASSPPTGAYGYTF.